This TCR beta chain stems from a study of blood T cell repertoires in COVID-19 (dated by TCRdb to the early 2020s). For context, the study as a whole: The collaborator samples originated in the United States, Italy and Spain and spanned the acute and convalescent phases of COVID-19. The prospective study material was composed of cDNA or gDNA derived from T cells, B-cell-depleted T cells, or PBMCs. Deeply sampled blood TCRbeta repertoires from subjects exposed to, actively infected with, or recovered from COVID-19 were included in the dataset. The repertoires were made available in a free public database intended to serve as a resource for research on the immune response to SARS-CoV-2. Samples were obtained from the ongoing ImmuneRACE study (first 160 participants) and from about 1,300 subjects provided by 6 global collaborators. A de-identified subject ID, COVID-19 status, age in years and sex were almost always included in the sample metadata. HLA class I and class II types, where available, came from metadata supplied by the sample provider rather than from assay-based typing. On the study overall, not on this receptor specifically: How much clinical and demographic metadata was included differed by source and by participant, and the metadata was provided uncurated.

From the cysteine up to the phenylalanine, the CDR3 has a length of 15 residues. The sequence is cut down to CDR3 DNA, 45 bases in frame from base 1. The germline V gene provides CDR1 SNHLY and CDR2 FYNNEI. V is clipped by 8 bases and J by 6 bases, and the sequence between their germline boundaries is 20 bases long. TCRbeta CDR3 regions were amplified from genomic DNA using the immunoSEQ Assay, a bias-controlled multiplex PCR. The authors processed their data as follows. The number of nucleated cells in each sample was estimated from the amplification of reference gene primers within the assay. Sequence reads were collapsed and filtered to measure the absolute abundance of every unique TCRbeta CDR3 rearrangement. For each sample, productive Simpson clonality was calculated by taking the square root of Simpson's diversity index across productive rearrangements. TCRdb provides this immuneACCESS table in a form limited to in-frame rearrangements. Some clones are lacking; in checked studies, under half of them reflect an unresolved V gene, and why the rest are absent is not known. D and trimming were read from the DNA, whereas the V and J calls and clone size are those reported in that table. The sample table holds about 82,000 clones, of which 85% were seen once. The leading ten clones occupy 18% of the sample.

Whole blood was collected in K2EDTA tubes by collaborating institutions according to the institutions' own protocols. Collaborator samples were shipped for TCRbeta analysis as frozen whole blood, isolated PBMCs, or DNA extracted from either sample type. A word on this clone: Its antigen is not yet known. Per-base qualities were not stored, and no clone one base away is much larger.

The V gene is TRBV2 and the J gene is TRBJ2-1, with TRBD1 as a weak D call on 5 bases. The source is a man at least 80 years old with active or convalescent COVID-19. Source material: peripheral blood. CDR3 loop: CASPGRRIPSNEQFF. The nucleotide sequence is TGTGCCAGCCCAGGGCGGCGAATCCCTTCCAATGAGCAGTTCTTC.